Shown below are 12 T cell receptor beta chains from a single sample sequenced in a study of spatial heterogeneity in lung cancer. Overall study results and limits: Counts that tracked tumor mutation counts were those of expanded intratumoral alpha and beta TCRs.

These receptors are not linked to any known antigen. Noted time point: sample taken at primary tumor resection. TCRdb independently ran MiXCR on the 5' RACE reads; one entry per CDR3 protein. The table includes 7,000 to 8,500 distinct CDR3 sequences, approximately 12% detected once. The sample consisted of lung tumor tissue, taken at surgery. These receptors came from a male donor with early-stage non-small cell lung cancer.

This clonotype has at least ten counts. Because the library targeted alpha chains, this beta chain is an off-target read whose size means little. The rearrangement joins TRBV12-3 or TRBV12-4 to TRBJ1-3; no clear D gene. The CDR3 runs 15 residues. With 7 bases removed from V and 2 bases from J, the gap between germline ends came to 15 bases. CDR3 amino acids: CASTSNRAPGNTIYF. The CDR3 DNA follows: TGTGCCAGCACCTCTAACCGGGCCCCTGGAAACACCATATATTTT.

This clonotype appeared many times. Found in a library prepared for alpha chains, this beta chain is an off-target read, and its abundance has little meaning. CDR3 in amino acids: CASSLGSYNSPLHF. In DNA, the CDR3 is TGCGCCAGCAGCTTGGGCTCCTATAATTCACCCCTCCACTTT. The chain couples TRBV5-1 to TRBJ1-6; D call uncertain. The germline V and J ends were trimmed by 0 bases and 0 bases, with 1 base remaining between them. The germline V gene encodes CDR1 SGHRS and CDR2 YFSETQ. The CDR3 consists of 14 residues.

This clonotype was observed a few times. This beta chain is an unintended read in a library built for alpha chains; its size means little. V is TRBV4-2 and J is TRBJ2-5; D gene uncertain. CDR1 is LGHNA and CDR2 is YNFKEQ in the germline V gene. The CDR3 contains 13 residues. V was trimmed by 0 bases and J by 5 bases, leaving 7 bases between them. CDR3 residues: CASSQDTEETQYF. The DNA for the CDR3 is TGTGCCAGCAGCCAAGATACGGAGGAGACCCAGTACTTC.

This clonotype showed up many times. A library prepared for alpha chains yielded this beta chain as an off-target read; its size is of little meaning. The gene calls are TRBV7-8 and TRBJ1-5; D unclear. CDR1 SGHVS and CDR2 FQNEAQ come from the germline V gene. The ends were cut back, 0 bases at V and 2 bases at J, with 8 bases in the middle. The CDR3 totals 15 residues. CDR3 coding DNA: TGTGCCAGCAGCTTAGCGCGAGGTGGCAATCAGCCCCAGCATTTT. It codes for CASSLARGGNQPQHF.

This clonotype was counted many times. This beta chain is an off-target read within a library intended for alpha chains, so its frequency means little. This chain uses TRBV7-9 with TRBJ1-1; D gene unclear. CDR1 and CDR2 from the germline V gene are SEHNR and FQNEAQ (reference sequence). V shed 3 bases and J shed 3 bases, with 14 bases lying between them. This CDR3 comprises 15 residues. The CDR3 sequence is CASSLSLGVHTEAFF. The CDR3 DNA reads TGTGCCAGCAGCTTGTCCTTAGGAGTGCACACTGAAGCTTTCTTT.

By sample fraction, this clonotype is medium-sized. Because this beta chain is a stray read in a library intended to capture alpha chains, its abundance should not be given much weight. The J gene is TRBJ2-1, the V gene TRBV3-1; TRBD2 matches at 11 bases. Trimming cost V 4 bases and J 8 bases; bases outside gene matches: 4. Looked up from germline, CDR1 is LGHDT and CDR2 is YNNKEL (reference sequence). CDR3 length equals 14 residues. The CDR3 DNA is TGTGCCAGCAGCCTAGCGGGAGGGGGGTATGAGCAGTTCTTC. This sequence encodes CASSLAGGGYEQFF.

This clonotype is medium-sized in the sample. This beta chain is an unintended read in a library built for alpha chains; its size means little. The rearrangement uses TRBV6-5 and TRBJ2-5; perhaps TRBD1 as D (5 bases). Between the trimmed V and J ends, which lost 5 bases and 2 bases, there was a span of 9 bases. The CDR3 runs 13 residues. Germline CDR1 is MNHEY and CDR2 is SVGAGI. CDR3 loop: CASSRDRQETQYF. In nucleotides, the CDR3 is TGTGCCAGCAGTAGAGACAGACAAGAGACCCAGTACTTC.

This clonotype was picked up many times. This beta chain appears as a stray read in a library generated for alpha chains; its size is not informative. This chain links TRBV24-1 with TRBJ2-1, with TRBD2 identical over 9 bases. This CDR3 contains 16 residues. Germline lookup yields CDR1 KGHDR and CDR2 SFDVKD. V lost 1 base and J lost 8; bases outside the gene matches: 8. The CDR3 sequence: CATSDFGGRAVDEQFF. In DNA form, the CDR3 reads TGTGCCACCAGTGATTTCGGCGGGAGGGCCGTCGATGAGCAGTTCTTC.

This clonotype came up many times. This beta chain turned up in a library designed for alpha chains; as an off-target read, its abundance says little. V gene TRBV6-5 combines with J gene TRBJ1-4; possible D gene TRBD1, 5 bases. This CDR3 is 14 amino acids long. Trimming took 2 bases from V and 8 from J, leaving 12 bases between them. The germline gives CDR1 MNHEY, CDR2 SVGAGI. In DNA, the CDR3 is TGTGCCAGCAGTTACGGGGGTGCGAGAGAAAAACTGTTTTTT. As protein: CASSYGGAREKLFF.

Ten or more counts support this clonotype. Being off target in a library aimed at alpha chains, this beta chain has a size of little meaning. The rearrangement uses TRBV10-3 and TRBJ2-3, with D perhaps given as TRBD1 or TRBD2 (6 bases each). CDR3 length: 15 residues. Trimming stripped 3 bases from V and 0 bases from J, with 10 bases between. Germline V gene data show CDR1 as ENHRY and CDR2 as SYGVKD. CDR3 DNA sequence: TGTGCCATCAGTGATCCGGGGGCCAGCACAGATACGCAGTATTTT. Its protein is CAISDPGASTDTQYF.

A note on this clonotype: For a library built for alpha chains, this beta chain is a stray read; little rests on its size. V and J are TRBV27 and TRBJ1-5; TRBD1 might be the D (5 bases). The V gene's germline CDR1 is MNHEY and CDR2 SMNVEV (reference sequence). Trimming shortened V by 7 bases and J by 1 base, and 11 bases separated the two germline ends. The CDR3 has 14 amino acids. The DNA of the CDR3 is TGTGCCAGCATTAGCCGGGACAGCAATCAGCCCCAGCATTTT. Its protein product is CASISRDSNQPQHF.

There are many counts of this clonotype. With the library built for alpha chains, this beta chain is off target and its frequency is not meaningful. The V gene is TRBV19, the J gene TRBJ2-5; the D is unclear. This CDR3 contains 11 residues. Per the germline V gene, CDR1 is LNHDA and CDR2 is SQIVND (reference sequence). The V end lost 3 bases, the J end lost 5 bases, and 4 bases lay between the germline ends. The DNA of the CDR3 is TGTGCCAGTAGTATGGGGGAGACCCAGTACTTC. Amino acids: CASSMGETQYF.